Shown below are 29 T cell receptor beta chains from a single sample sequenced in a study of shared clonotypes between healthy human individuals. CD45RO-negative, CCR7-selected cells formed the naive CD8 fraction, which excluded terminally differentiated effector memory CD45RA+ cells. Generated by immunoSEQ multiplex PCR, the TCRdb table keeps only in-frame clones and is missing some. The sample records around 640,000 clones, approximately 96% being singletons. Material for sequencing was naive CD8+ T cells sorted from blood. All receptors derive from a woman aged 25 to 45 in good health.

This chain links TRBV19 with TRBJ2-7; D is unclear. Trimming took 6 bases from V and 0 from J, leaving 6 bases between them. The CDR3 has 12 amino acids. CDR1 and CDR2 (germline): LNHDA, SQIVND (reference sequence). The CDR3: CASRRISYEQYF. Here the CDR3 DNA reads TGTGCCAGTAGGAGAATCTCCTACGAGCAGTACTTC.

This sequence joins TRBV19 and TRBJ2-7; tentative D call: TRBD2 (5 bases). Trimming stripped 2 bases from V and 3 bases from J, with 14 bases between. Germline values: CDR1 LNHDA, CDR2 SQIVND (reference sequence). CDR3 length equals 15 residues. The chain's CDR3 is CASSILSGINYEQYF. The CDR3 DNA follows: TGTGCCAGTAGTATATTATCCGGGATAAACTACGAGCAGTACTTC.

J is TRBJ2-7 and V is TRBV6-1; D gene uncertain. V lost 2 bases and J 1 base, leaving 6 bases between the germline ends. Per germline, CDR1 MNHNS and CDR2 SASEGT. The CDR3 is made up of 13 amino acids. The CDR3 DNA is TGTGCCAGCAGTGAATACAGTTCCTACGAGCAGTACTTC. It specifies CASSEYSSYEQYF.

CDR3 region: CASSLWGLAENTGELFF. The CDR3 nucleotides are TGTGCCAGCAGTTTATGGGGCCTAGCGGAGAACACCGGGGAGCTGTTTTTT. V usage is TRBV28 and J usage is TRBJ2-2; 7 bases map to TRBD2. This CDR3 comprises 17 residues. In germline, CDR1 is MDHEN, CDR2 SYDVKM. J lost 1 base, V lost 0 bases, and 5 bases had no gene match. Together with reference TRBV28 and TRBJ2-2, the CDR3 gives the full variable domain: DVKVTQSSRYLVKRTGEKVFLECVQDMDHENMFWYRQDPGLGLRLIYFSYDVKMKEKGDIPEGYSVSREKKERFSLILESASTNQTSMYLCASSLWGLAENTGELFFGEGSRLTVL.

The chain couples TRBV14 to TRBJ2-1; 8 bases are a match to TRBD2. CDR1 SGHDN and CDR2 FVKESK come from the germline V gene. Losses at the gene ends were 4 bases for V and 9 bases for J; bases not matched to a gene: 11. The CDR3 is 15 amino acids. CDR3 bases: TGTGCCAGCAGCCGGGGGCCGGGAGGGCCAGGTGAGCAGTTCTTC. Translating gives CASSRGPGGPGEQFF.

The J gene is TRBJ2-7, the V gene TRBV18; 9 bases align to TRBD1. V trimming: 5 bases; J trimming: 5 bases; junction bases outside the gene matches: 13. Per the germline V gene, CDR1 is KGHSH and CDR2 is LQKENI. The CDR3 covers 16 residues. The CDR3 nucleotides are TGTGCCAGCTCATCAAACAACCGGGACAGGGACGACGAGCAGTACTTC. It yields the protein CASSSNNRDRDDEQYF.

The rearrangement links TRBV7-9 to TRBJ2-1; no firm D call. The V gene lost 0 bases and the J gene lost 4 bases, with 10 bases spanning the gap. The CDR3 has 15 residues. The germline V gene encodes CDR1 SEHNR and CDR2 FQNEAQ (reference sequence). CDR3 protein: CASSLAQILYNEQFF. The CDR3 region has the DNA TGTGCCAGCAGCTTAGCCCAGATCCTTTACAATGAGCAGTTCTTC.

V gene TRBV9 combines with J gene TRBJ2-2; D gene unclear. V was clipped by 7 bases and J by 3 bases, with 7 bases between them. Germline lookup yields CDR1 SGDLS and CDR2 YYNGEE. This CDR3 is built from 12 residues. CDR3: CASFHHTGELFF. Here the CDR3 DNA reads TGTGCCAGCTTCCATCACACCGGGGAGCTGTTTTTT.

The chain recombines TRBV2 with TRBJ2-1; 12 bases align to TRBD2. The CDR3 is made up of 14 amino acids. Trimming took 7 bases from V and 5 from J; bases not matched to a gene: 3. Germline V gene sequence: CDR1 SNHLY, CDR2 FYNNEI. CDR3 sequence: CASNRLAGDNEQFF. CDR3 coding DNA: TGTGCCAGCAACAGACTAGCGGGAGACAATGAGCAGTTCTTC.

The count of this clone is one. The chain recombines TRBV5-8 with TRBJ1-2; D gene ambiguous. Germline CDR1 is SGHTS and CDR2 is YDEGEE. Trimming stripped 4 bases from V and 3 bases from J, with 10 bases between. The CDR3 contains 13 residues. This CDR3 reads CASSASFDYGYTF. CDR3 bases: TGTGCCAGCAGCGCCTCCTTCGACTATGGCTACACCTTC.

This chain joins TRBV29-1 and TRBJ2-1; D is unclear. Germline-derived CDR1 and CDR2 are SQVTM and ANQGSEA. The ends were cut back, 5 bases at V and 0 bases at J, with 11 bases in the middle. This CDR3 contains 14 residues. In nucleotides, the CDR3 is TGCAGCGTTTACGGTCTAATCTCCTACAATGAGCAGTTCTTC. Amino acids: CSVYGLISYNEQFF.

J is TRBJ2-3 and V is TRBV19; 8 bases are shared with TRBD2. Trimming cost V 0 bases and J 2 bases; bases outside gene matches: 7. In germline, CDR1 is LNHDA, CDR2 SQIVND (reference sequence). The CDR3 spans 17 residues. The chain's CDR3 is CASSIDPSGSVTDTQYF. CDR3 DNA sequence: TGTGCCAGTAGTATAGATCCGAGCGGGAGTGTCACAGATACGCAGTATTTT.

This chain joins TRBV5-4 and TRBJ2-1, with D perhaps matching TRBD1 (5 bases). Trimming took off 0 bases at V and 7 bases at J, with 14 bases between the two ends. The CDR3 covers 15 residues. Germline values: CDR1 SGHNT, CDR2 YYREEE (reference sequence). The CDR3 DNA reads as TGTGCCAGCAGCTTGGGACAGTCCAGCCGTAATGAGCAGTTCTTC. Residues: CASSLGQSSRNEQFF.

The chain carries TRBV21-1 and TRBJ2-7. TRBV21-1 is given as a pseudogene. The CDR3 covers 13 residues. The CDR3 is CASSKGQLYEQYF. The DNA for the CDR3 is TGTGCCAGCAGCAAAGGGCAGCTCTACGAGCAGTACTTC.

The gene calls are TRBV27 and TRBJ2-1, with 8 bases matching TRBD2. The CDR3 spans 13 residues. Unmatched junction bases numbered 10, after V lost 9 bases and J lost 9 bases. Germline assignment: CDR1 MNHEY and CDR2 SMNVEV (reference sequence). CDR3 sequence (DNA): TGTGCCAGTTCCCTGACTAGCGCGGTTGAGCAGTTCTTC. Residues: CASSLTSAVEQFF.

The rearrangement joins TRBV27 to TRBJ2-1; D unresolved. Per germline, CDR1 MNHEY and CDR2 SMNVEV (reference sequence). The V gene lost 8 bases and the J gene lost 8 bases, with 13 bases spanning the gap. CDR3 length: 12 residues. The DNA for the CDR3 is TGTGCCAGCGGTCGTATTGGGGATGAGCAGTTCTTC. The encoded protein is CASGRIGDEQFF.

The chain recombines TRBV7-8 with TRBJ1-6, with unresolved D. Trimming took off 5 bases at V and 8 bases at J, with 7 bases between the two ends. The CDR3 has 12 residues. Germline CDR1 is SGHVS and CDR2 is FQNEAQ. This chain's CDR3 is CASSPADSPLHF. As DNA, the CDR3 is TGTGCCAGCAGCCCGGCGGATTCACCCCTCCACTTT.

The chain links TRBV30 to TRBJ2-7; 12 nucleotides agree with TRBD2. The CDR3 is made up of 15 amino acids. Trimming cost V 1 base and J 6 bases; bases outside gene matches: 7. CDR1 GTSNPN and CDR2 SVGIG come from the germline V gene (reference sequence). The CDR3 bases are TGTGCCTGGAGTGCCAGACTAGCGGGAGTGGTCGAGCAGTACTTC. It yields the protein CAWSARLAGVVEQYF.

V is TRBV4-2 and J is TRBJ1-3; D is unresolved. The CDR3 length is 15 residues. V lost 4 bases and J lost 2, with 12 bases in between. The germline gives CDR1 LGHNA, CDR2 YNFKEQ. DNA of the CDR3: TGTGCCAGCAGCCCTCGGGGATCTCCTGGAAACACCATATATTTT. This codes for CASSPRGSPGNTIYF.

The chain joins TRBV13 to TRBJ1-1; D gene unclear. The CDR3 has 14 residues. Germline assignment: CDR1 PRHDT and CDR2 FYEKMQ (reference sequence). V dropped 3 bases and J dropped 0 bases, with 8 bases sitting between them. This chain's CDR3 is CASSFTAMNTEAFF. CDR3 bases: TGTGCCAGCAGCTTTACAGCCATGAACACTGAAGCTTTCTTT. Full variable domain (rest looked up from reference TRBV13 and TRBJ1-1): AAGVIQSPRHLIKEKRETATLKCYPIPRHDTVYWYQQGPGQDPQFLISFYEKMQSDKGSIPDRFSAQQFSDYHSELNMSSLELGDSALYFCASSFTAMNTEAFFGQGTRLTVV.

The chain recombines TRBV29-1 with TRBJ2-7; 11 nucleotides match TRBD2. Per germline, CDR1 SQVTM and CDR2 ANQGSEA. The CDR3 contains 17 residues. V lost 1 base and J lost 0; bases outside the gene matches: 8. CDR3 amino acids: CSVEGLAGTTSSYEQYF. Written as DNA, the CDR3 is TGCAGCGTTGAAGGACTAGCGGGAACCACTAGCTCCTACGAGCAGTACTTC.

The chain couples TRBV28 to TRBJ2-7; D might be TRBD1 (6 bases). The CDR3 is made up of 12 amino acids. The V end was cut by 8 bases, the J end by 5 bases, with 13 bases between. Germline CDR1 MDHEN, CDR2 SYDVKM. The CDR3 spells CASRLQGDEQYF. CDR3 in DNA: TGTGCCAGCCGATTACAGGGAGACGAGCAGTACTTC.

This clone was recorded only once. The V and J genes are TRBV25-1 and TRBJ2-2; either TRBD1 or TRBD2 may supply D (6 bases each). Germline assignment: CDR1 MGHDK and CDR2 SYGVNS. V lost 4 bases to trimming and J lost 5 bases, with 11 bases between them. The CDR3 sequence is 14 residues long. CDR3 protein: CASSGVGGTGELFF. The CDR3 DNA reads TGTGCCAGCAGTGGAGTAGGGGGGACCGGGGAGCTGTTTTTT.

The chain uses TRBV7-6 and TRBJ2-2; 11 positions agree with TRBD1. Germline lookup yields CDR1 SGHVS and CDR2 FNYEAQ. Trimming took 4 bases from V and 7 from J; bases not matched to a gene: 8. The CDR3 spans 16 residues. The CDR3 nucleotides are TGTGCCAGCAGCTCCTCCGGACAGGGGGCAAACGGGGAGCTGTTTTTT. This encodes CASSSSGQGANGELFF. Using reference TRBV7-6 and TRBJ2-2 for the parts outside the CDR3, the full variable domain is GAGVSQSPRYKVTKRGQDVALRCDPISGHVSLYWYRQALGQGPEFLTYFNYEAQQDKSGLPNDRFSAERPEGSISTLTIQRTEQRDSAMYRCASSSSGQGANGELFFGEGSRLTVL.

The V gene is TRBV2, the J gene TRBJ2-7, with D possibly TRBD1 on 6 matching bases. Deletions cut 0 bases from V and 0 bases from J, with 6 bases between. The germline V gene encodes CDR1 SNHLY and CDR2 FYNNEI. This CDR3 comprises 14 residues. CDR3 region: CASSEAGHSYEQYF. The CDR3 DNA reads TGTGCCAGCAGTGAAGCGGGACACTCCTACGAGCAGTACTTC. Full variable domain (rest looked up from reference TRBV2 and TRBJ2-7): EPEVTQTPSHQVTQMGQEVILRCVPISNHLYFYWYRQILGQKVEFLVSFYNNEISEKSEIFDDQFSVERPDGSNFTLKIRSTKLEDSAMYFCASSEAGHSYEQYFGPGTRLTVT.

The J gene is TRBJ1-1, the V gene TRBV29-1; D remains unclear. CDR3 length equals 12 residues. V was trimmed by 0 bases and J by 7 bases, leaving 9 bases between them. Germline CDR1 and CDR2: SQVTM and ANQGSEA. CDR3 region: CSVEDRWFEAFF. The CDR3 DNA reads TGCAGCGTTGAAGATCGCTGGTTTGAAGCTTTCTTT. Supplemented by reference TRBV29-1 and TRBJ1-1, the full variable domain reads SAVISQKPSRDICQRGTSLTIQCQVDSQVTMMFWYRQQPGQSLTLIATANQGSEATYESGFVIDKFPISRPNLTFSTLTVSNMSPEDSSIYLCSVEDRWFEAFFGQGTRLTVV.

The gene calls are TRBV7-8 and TRBJ2-1; 7 positions agree with TRBD2. Germline V CDR1 and CDR2: SGHVS, FQNEAQ. J was trimmed by 8 bases and V by 0 bases; bases with no gene match: 1. The CDR3 contains 13 residues. DNA for the CDR3: TGTGCCAGCAGCTTAGCCAGCGGGGATGAGCAGTTCTTC. It yields the protein CASSLASGDEQFF.

This chain links TRBV11-2 with TRBJ2-1, with TRBD2 identical over 9 bases. The trim removed 3 bases at V and 0 bases at J, leaving 6 bases unmatched. The V gene's germline CDR1 is SGHAT and CDR2 FQNNGV. The CDR3 runs 17 residues. The CDR3 region has the DNA TGTGCCAGCAGCTTCCGATCTAGCGGGACCTCCTACAATGAGCAGTTCTTC. Translating it yields CASSFRSSGTSYNEQFF.

This chain uses TRBV7-9 with TRBJ2-7; D perhaps matches TRBD1 (5 bases). Germline CDR1 and CDR2: SEHNR and FQNEAQ (reference sequence). V was trimmed by 3 bases and J by 4 bases, leaving 13 bases between them. The CDR3 has 14 amino acids. The CDR3 coding sequence is TGTGCCAGCAGCTTCGCAGGGTCGAATTACGAGCAGTACTTC. It is translated as CASSFAGSNYEQYF.